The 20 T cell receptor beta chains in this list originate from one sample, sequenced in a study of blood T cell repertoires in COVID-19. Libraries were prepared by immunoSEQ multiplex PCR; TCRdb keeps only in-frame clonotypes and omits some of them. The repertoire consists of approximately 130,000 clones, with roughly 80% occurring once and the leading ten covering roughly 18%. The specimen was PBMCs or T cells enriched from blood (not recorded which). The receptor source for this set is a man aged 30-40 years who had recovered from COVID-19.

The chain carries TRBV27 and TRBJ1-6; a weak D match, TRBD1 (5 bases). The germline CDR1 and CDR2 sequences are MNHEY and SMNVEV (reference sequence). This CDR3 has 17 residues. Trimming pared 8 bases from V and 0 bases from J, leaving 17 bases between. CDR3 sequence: CASSRGRLSSYNSPLHF. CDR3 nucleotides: TGTGCCAGCTCTCGGGGGAGGTTAAGCTCCTATAATTCACCCCTCCACTTT.

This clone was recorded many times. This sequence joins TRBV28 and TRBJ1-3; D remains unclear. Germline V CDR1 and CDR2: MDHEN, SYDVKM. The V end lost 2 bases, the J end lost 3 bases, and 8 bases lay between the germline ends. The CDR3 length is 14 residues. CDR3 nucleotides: TGTGCCAGCAGTTTAGTGGGCAATGGAAACACCATATATTTT. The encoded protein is CASSLVGNGNTIYF.

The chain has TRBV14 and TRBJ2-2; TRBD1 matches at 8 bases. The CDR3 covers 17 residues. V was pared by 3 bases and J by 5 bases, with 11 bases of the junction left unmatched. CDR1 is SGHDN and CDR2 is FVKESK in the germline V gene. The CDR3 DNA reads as TGTGCCAGCAGCCATCATATTGGACAGGGAAGGACCGGGGAGCTGTTTTTT. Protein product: CASSHHIGQGRTGELFF.

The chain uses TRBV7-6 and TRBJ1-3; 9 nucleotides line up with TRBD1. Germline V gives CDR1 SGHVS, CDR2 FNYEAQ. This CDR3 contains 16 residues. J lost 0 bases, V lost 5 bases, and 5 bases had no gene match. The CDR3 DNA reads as TGTGCCAGCAGCCCGGGACAGGGAGACTCTGGAAACACCATATATTTT. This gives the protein CASSPGQGDSGNTIYF.

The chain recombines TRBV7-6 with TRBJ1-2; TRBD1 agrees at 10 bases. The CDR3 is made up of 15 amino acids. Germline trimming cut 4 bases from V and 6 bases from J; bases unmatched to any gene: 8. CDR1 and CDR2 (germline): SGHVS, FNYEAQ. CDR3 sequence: CASSSRQGALNGYTF. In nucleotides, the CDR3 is TGTGCCAGCAGCTCTAGACAGGGGGCTTTGAATGGCTACACCTTC. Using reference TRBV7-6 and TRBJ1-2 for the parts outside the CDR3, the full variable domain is GAGVSQSPRYKVTKRGQDVALRCDPISGHVSLYWYRQALGQGPEFLTYFNYEAQQDKSGLPNDRFSAERPEGSISTLTIQRTEQRDSAMYRCASSSRQGALNGYTFGSGTRLTVV.

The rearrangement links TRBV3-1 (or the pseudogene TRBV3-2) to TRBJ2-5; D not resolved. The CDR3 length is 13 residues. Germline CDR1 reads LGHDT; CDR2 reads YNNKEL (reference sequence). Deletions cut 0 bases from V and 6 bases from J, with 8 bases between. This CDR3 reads CASSQDEKQTQYF. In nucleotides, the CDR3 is TGTGCCAGCAGCCAAGATGAGAAGCAGACCCAGTACTTC.

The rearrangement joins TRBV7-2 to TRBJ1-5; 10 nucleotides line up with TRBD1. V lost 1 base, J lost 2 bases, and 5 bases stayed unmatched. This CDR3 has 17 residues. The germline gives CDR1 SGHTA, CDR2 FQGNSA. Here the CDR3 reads CASSLEGQGKGNQPQHF. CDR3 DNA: TGTGCCAGCAGCTTAGAGGGACAGGGGAAAGGCAATCAGCCCCAGCATTTT.

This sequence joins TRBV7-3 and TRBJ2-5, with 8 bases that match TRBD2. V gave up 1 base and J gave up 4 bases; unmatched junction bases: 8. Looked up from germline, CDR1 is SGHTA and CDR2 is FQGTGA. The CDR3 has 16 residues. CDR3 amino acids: CASSLKVGGARETQYF. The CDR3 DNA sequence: TGTGCCAGCAGCTTAAAGGTCGGGGGGGCCCGAGAGACCCAGTACTTC.

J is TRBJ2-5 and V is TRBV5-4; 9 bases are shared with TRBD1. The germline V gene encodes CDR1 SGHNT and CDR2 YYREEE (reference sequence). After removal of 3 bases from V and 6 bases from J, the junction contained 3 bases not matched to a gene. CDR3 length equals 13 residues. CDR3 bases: TGTGCCAGCAGCTCGGACAGGGGAAAGACCCAGTACTTC. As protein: CASSSDRGKTQYF.

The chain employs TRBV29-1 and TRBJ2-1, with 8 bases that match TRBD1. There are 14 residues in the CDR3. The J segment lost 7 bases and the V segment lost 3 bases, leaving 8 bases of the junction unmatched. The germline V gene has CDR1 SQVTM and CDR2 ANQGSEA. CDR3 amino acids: CSVEDRVGYNEQFF. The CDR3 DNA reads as TGCAGCGTTGAGGACAGGGTAGGGTATAATGAGCAGTTCTTC.

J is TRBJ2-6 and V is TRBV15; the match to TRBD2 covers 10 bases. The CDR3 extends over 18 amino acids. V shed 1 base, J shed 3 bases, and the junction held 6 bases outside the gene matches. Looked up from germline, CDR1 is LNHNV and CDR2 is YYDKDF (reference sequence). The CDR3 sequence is CATSRGASGRGGANVLTF. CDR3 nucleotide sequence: TGTGCCACCAGCAGAGGGGCTAGCGGGAGAGGTGGGGCCAACGTCCTGACTTTC.

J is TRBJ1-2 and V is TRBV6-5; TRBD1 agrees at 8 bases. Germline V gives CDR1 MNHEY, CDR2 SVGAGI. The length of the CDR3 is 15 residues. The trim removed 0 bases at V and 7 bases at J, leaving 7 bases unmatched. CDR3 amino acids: CASSYSRTGSFGYTF. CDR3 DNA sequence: TGTGCCAGCAGTTACTCCAGGACAGGGTCGTTTGGCTACACCTTC.

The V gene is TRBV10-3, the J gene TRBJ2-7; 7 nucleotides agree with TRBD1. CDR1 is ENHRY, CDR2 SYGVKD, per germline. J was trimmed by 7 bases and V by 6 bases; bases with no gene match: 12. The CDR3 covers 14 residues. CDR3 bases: TGTGCCATCAGCCAGACAGGGTCGGTCTCGGAGCAGTACTTC. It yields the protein CAISQTGSVSEQYF.

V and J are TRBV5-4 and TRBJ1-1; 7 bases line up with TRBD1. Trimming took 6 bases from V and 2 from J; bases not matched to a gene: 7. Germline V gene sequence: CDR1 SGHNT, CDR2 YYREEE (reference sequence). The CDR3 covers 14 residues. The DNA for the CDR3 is TGTGCCAGCACCCCGACAGGGTCCAACACTGAAGCTTTCTTT. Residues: CASTPTGSNTEAFF.

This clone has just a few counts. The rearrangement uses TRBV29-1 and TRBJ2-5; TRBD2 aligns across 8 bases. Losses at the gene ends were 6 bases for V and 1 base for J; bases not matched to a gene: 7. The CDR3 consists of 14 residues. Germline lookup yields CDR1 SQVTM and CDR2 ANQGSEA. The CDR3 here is CSVAGAGGQETQYF. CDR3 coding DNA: TGCAGCGTCGCTGGCGCGGGGGGCCAAGAGACCCAGTACTTC.

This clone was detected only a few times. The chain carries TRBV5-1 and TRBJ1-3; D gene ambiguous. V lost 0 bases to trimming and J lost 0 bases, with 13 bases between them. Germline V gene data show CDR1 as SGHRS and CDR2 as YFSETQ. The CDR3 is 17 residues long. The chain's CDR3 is CASSLDPGEHSGNTIYF. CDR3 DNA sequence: TGCGCCAGCAGCTTGGATCCCGGGGAACACTCTGGAAACACCATATATTTT.

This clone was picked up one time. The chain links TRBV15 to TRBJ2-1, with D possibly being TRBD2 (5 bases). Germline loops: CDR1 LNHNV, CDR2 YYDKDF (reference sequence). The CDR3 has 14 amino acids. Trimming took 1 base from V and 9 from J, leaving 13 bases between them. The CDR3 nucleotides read TGTGCCACCAGCAGAGCGGCTAGCCTCCTTGAGCAGTTCTTC. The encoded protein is CATSRAASLLEQFF.

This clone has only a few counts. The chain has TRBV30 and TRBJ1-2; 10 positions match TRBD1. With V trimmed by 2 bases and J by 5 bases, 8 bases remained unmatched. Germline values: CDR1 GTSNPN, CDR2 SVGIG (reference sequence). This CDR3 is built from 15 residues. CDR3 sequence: CAWSTRQGALYGYTF. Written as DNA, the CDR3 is TGTGCCTGGAGTACCCGACAGGGGGCTTTATATGGCTACACCTTC. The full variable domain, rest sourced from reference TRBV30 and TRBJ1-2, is SQTIHQWPATLVQPVGSPLSLECTVEGTSNPNLYWYRQAAGRGLQLLFYSVGIGQISSEVPQNLSASRPQDRQFILSSKKLLLSDSGFYLCAWSTRQGALYGYTFGSGTRLTVV.

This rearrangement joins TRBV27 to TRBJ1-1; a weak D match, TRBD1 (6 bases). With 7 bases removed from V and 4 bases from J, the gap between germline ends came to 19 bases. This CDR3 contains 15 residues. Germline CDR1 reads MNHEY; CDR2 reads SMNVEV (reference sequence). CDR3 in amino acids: CASTLQGWGGTEAFF. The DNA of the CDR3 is TGTGCCAGCACCCTGCAGGGGTGGGGGGGCACTGAAGCTTTCTTT.

CDR3 sequence reads: CASSLGGGVAYNEQFF. Written as DNA, the CDR3 is TGTGCCAGCAGCTTAGGAGGCGGGGTTGCCTACAATGAGCAGTTCTTC. The chain combines TRBV7-2 with TRBJ2-1; D might be TRBD2 (6 bases). CDR1 and CDR2 (germline): SGHTA, FQGNSA. This CDR3 spans 16 amino acids. The V end lost 1 base, the J end lost 2 bases, and 12 bases lay between the germline ends. The full variable domain, rest sourced from reference TRBV7-2 and TRBJ2-1, is GAGVSQSPSNKVTEKGKDVELRCDPISGHTALYWYRQSLGQGLEFLIYFQGNSAPDKSGLPSDRFSAERTGGSVSTLTIQRTQQEDSAVYLCASSLGGGVAYNEQFFGPGTRLTVL.